This T cell receptor beta chain is from a study of molecular identifiers for immune sequencing clone quantification. Overall study: In the replicates, RNA derived from roughly 20,000 or 100,000 naive CD8 cells was divided into five parts, and four were sequenced. Whole-study results and caveats: Identical barcode-sharing TCR molecules could lead to underestimated sizes for highly expanded clones. For effector cells, clones above 20 RNA copies held over 98% of molecules; for naive cells, under 1%.

In the case of this clonotype: What it recognizes is unknown. One base away lies a much larger clone, so this may be a sequencing read error. The CDR3 does not close with the conserved phenylalanine or tryptophan, likely indicating a read error.

TCRdb re-called the PCR reads through MiXCR, storing one row per CDR3 protein. The table shows 250,000 to 400,000 distinct CDR3 sequences, with around 21% occurring only once. The V end lost 0 bases, the J end lost 3 bases, and 9 bases lay between the germline ends. The CDR3 consists of 13 residues. CDR1 DFQATT and CDR2 SNEGSKA come from the germline V gene (reference sequence). This TCR derives from a human donor in good health. Some libraries in this study had Jurkat cell RNA spiked in. The sequenced sample was naive CD8+ T cells from blood, with Jurkat cell RNA spiked in. Subset reported: FACS-sorted CD8+CD4-CCR7+CD45RA+ naive T cells. The chain carries TRBV20-1 and TRBJ2-7; D remains unclear. The CDR3 region has the DNA TGCAGTGCTAGAGATTACAGAGACTACGAGCAGTACCTC. Protein product: CSARDYRDYEQYL.